The present T cell receptor (beta chain) was sequenced within a study of STAT3 mutations in large granular lymphocyte leukemia. Overall study findings and caveats: In several patients, dominant TCR clone burden exceeded STAT3 mutant burden, suggesting STAT3 mutation arose secondarily. At least one immunodominant TCR beta clonotype appeared in every T-cell large granular lymphocyte leukemia patient. TCR clonotype switching after therapy occurred in about 35% of the 18 patients.

Note on this clone: Its target is not known.

Germline V CDR1 and CDR2: SGHNT, YENEEA. This CDR3 has 15 amino acids. V lost 5 bases and J lost 8; bases outside the gene matches: 10. The assay was immunoSEQ multiplex PCR, and TCRdb's table has in-frame clones only and misses some. The sample consists of tens of thousands of clones, approximately 94% of them appearing once. The genes are TRBV11-3 and TRBJ2-1; 9 bases map to TRBD1. Sequencing was done on a sample of peripheral blood mononuclear cells. The source of this sequence is a man aged 35-49 years with T-cell large granular lymphocyte leukemia. Some clones in this sample may be carry-over from other donors' samples. As DNA, the CDR3 is TGTGCCAGCAGCCTCTACAGGGGGCTTAACGATGAGCAGTTCTTC. Translating gives CASSLYRGLNDEQFF.